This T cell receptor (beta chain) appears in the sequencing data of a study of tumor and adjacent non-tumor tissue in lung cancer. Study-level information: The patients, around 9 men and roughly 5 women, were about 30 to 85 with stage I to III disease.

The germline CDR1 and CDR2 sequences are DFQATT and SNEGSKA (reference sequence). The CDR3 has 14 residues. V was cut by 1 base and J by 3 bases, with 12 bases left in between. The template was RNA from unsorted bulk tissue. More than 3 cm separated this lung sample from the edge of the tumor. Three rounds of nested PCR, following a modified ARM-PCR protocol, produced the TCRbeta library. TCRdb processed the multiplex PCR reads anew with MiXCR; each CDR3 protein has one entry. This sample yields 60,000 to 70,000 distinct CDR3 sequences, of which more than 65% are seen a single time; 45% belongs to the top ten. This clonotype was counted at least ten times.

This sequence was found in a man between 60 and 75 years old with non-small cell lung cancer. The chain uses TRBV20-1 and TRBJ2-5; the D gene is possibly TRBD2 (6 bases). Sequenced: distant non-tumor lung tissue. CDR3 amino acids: CSARVGSSEETQYF. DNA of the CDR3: TGCAGTGCTAGAGTCGGGAGTTCGGAAGAGACCCAGTACTTC.